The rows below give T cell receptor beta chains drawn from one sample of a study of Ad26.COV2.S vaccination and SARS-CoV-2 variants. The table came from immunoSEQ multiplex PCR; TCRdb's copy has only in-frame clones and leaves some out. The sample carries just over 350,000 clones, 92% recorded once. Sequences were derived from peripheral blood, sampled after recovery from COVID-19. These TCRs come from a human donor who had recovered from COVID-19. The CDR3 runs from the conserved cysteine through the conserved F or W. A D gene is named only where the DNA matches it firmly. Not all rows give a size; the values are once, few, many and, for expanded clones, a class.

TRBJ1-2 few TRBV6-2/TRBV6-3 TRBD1 TGTGCCAGCAGTAGTCCAGGGGGCTATGGCTACACCTTC CASSSPGGYGYTF
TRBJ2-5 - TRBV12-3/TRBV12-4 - TGTGCCAGCCGAAGTGTCGAGACCCAGTACTTC CASRSVETQYF
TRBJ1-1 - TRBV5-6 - TGTGCCAGCAGCTTGAACGGCGTAAGCACTGAAGCTTTCTTT CASSLNGVSTEAFF
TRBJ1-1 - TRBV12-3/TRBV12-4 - TGTGCCAGCAGTTTTGGCGATGAAGCTTTCTTT CASSFGDEAFF
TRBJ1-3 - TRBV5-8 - TGTGCCAGCAGCTTGGGTCGGACAGCTGGAAACACCATATATTTT CASSLGRTAGNTIYF
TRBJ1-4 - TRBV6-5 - TGTGCCAGCAGTTACGATCAGGGGCGTGAAAAACTGTTTTTT CASSYDQGREKLFF
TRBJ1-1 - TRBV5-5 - TGTGCCAGCAGGGGGGCGACTGAAGCTTTCTTT CASRGATEAFF
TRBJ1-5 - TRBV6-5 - TGTGCCAGCAGCCAACTGGGAGGGGCCCTTCAGCCCCAGCATTTT CASSQLGGALQPQHF
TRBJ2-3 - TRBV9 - TGTGCCAGCAGCGGGGGGGTATGGTCTAGCACAGATACGCAGTATTTT CASSGGVWSSTDTQYF
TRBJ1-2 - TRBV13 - TGTGCCAGCAGCTTATCGGGGGGCGACAGGACTATAGCTAACTATGGCTACACCTTC CASSLSGGDRTIANYGYTF
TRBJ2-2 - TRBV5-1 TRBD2 TGCGCCAGCAGCTTATCAGCGGGGGGGAACACCGGGGAGCTGTTTTTT CASSLSAGGNTGELFF
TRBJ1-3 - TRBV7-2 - TGTGCCAGCAGGCCCGGACACGGCTCTGGAAACACCATATATTTT CASRPGHGSGNTIYF
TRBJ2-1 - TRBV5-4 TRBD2 TGTGCCAGCAGCACAGGACTAGCGGGGGGGTCCAATGAGCAGTTCTTC CASSTGLAGGSNEQFF
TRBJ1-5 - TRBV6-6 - TGTGCCAGCAGTTACACCCCCGGAGATCAGCCCCAGCATTTT CASSYTPGDQPQHF
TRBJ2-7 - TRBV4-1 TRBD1 TGCGCCAGCAGCCAAGATTGGCTAAATCGGGACAGCACCTACGAGCAGTACTTC CASSQDWLNRDSTYEQYF
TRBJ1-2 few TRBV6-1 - TGTGCCAGCAGTGAAACGACGGACCACTATGGCTACACCTTC CASSETTDHYGYTF
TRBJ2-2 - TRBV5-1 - TGCGCCAGCAGCACCGACGGGGCGCCGAACACCGGGGAGCTGTTTTTT CASSTDGAPNTGELFF
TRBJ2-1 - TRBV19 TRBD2 TGTGCCAGTAGTACCACTAGCGGGGGGGCCCGTTCTAGAAATGAGCAGTTCTTC CASSTTSGGARSRNEQFF
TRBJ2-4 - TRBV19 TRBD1 TGTGCCAGTAGTAAGGGACAGCCACCCAACATTCAGTACTTC CASSKGQPPNIQYF
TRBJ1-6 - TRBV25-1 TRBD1 TGTGCCAGCAGTGAAGCTGGGACAGGGGCAAATTCACCCCTCCACTTT CASSEAGTGANSPLHF
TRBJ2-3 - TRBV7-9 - TGTGCCAGCAGCTTAGGGACAGCTTCTAGCACAGATACGCAGTATTTT CASSLGTASSTDTQYF
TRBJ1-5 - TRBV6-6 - TGTGCCAGCAGTTCTGGTGAAAGGGGCAATCAGCCCCAGCATTTT CASSSGERGNQPQHF
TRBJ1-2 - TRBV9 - TGTGCCAGCAGCGTAGGACAGAAGGGCAACTATGGCTACACCTTC CASSVGQKGNYGYTF
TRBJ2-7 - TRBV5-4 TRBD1 TGTGCCAGCAGCCCAGCGAAGAGGACAGGGGAGCACGAGCAGTACTTC CASSPAKRTGEHEQYF
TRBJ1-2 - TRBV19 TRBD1 TGTGCCAGTAGCCTAGGTGGACAGGGAGACTATGGCTACACCTTC CASSLGGQGDYGYTF
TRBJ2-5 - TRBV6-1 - TGTGCCAGCAGTGAATTATCGGGGGCCATACAAGAGACCCAGTACTTC CASSELSGAIQETQYF
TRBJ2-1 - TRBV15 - TGTGCCACCAGCAGAGATTCCGGAAGCCGGGTTTTCTTC CATSRDSGSRVFF
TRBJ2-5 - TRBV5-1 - TGCGCCAGCAGCTTCGGGATAGAGACCCAGTACTTC CASSFGIETQYF